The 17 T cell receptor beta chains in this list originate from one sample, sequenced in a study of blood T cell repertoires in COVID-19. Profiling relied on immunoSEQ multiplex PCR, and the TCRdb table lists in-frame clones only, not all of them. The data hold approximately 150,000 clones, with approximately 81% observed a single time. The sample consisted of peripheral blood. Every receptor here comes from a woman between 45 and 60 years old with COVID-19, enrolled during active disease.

The CDR3 bases are TGTGCCTGGAGTAGAGCCCGGGACAGGGGGGCCTACGAGCAGTACTTC. Encoded protein: CAWSRARDRGAYEQYF. This sequence joins TRBV30 and TRBJ2-7; 11 positions match TRBD1. The CDR3 has 16 amino acids. V lost 2 bases, J lost 2 bases, and 8 bases stayed unmatched. Germline V gives CDR1 GTSNPN, CDR2 SVGIG (reference sequence).

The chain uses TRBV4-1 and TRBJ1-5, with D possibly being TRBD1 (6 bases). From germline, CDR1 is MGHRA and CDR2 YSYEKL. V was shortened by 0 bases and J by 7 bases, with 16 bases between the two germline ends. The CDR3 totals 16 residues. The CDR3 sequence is CASSQDMGGGWQPQHF. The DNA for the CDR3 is TGCGCCAGCAGCCAAGATATGGGAGGGGGGTGGCAGCCCCAGCATTTT.

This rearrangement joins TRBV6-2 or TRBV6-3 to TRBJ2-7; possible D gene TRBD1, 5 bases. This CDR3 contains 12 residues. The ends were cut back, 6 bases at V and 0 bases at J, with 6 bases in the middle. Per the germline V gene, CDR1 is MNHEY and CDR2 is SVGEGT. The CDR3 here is CASSDSSYEQYF. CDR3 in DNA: TGTGCCAGCAGCGACAGCTCCTACGAGCAGTACTTC.

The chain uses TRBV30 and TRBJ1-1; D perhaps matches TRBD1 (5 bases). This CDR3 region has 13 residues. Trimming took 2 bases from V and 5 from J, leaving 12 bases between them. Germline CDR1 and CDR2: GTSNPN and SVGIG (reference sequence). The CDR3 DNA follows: TGTGCCTGGAGTCAGGGTTTGAGTACTGAAGCTTTCTTT. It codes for CAWSQGLSTEAFF.

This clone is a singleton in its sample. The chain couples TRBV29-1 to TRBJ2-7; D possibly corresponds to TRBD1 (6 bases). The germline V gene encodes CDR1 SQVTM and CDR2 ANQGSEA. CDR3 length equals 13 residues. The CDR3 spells CAVPGALSGEQYF. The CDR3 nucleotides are TGCGCAGTCCCAGGGGCCCTTTCGGGCGAGCAGTACTTC.

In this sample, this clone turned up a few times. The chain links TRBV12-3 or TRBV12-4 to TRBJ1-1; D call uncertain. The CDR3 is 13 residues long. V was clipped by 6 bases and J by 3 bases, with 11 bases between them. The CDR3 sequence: CASSLWAYTEAFF. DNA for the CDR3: TGTGCCAGCAGCCTTTGGGCCTACACTGAAGCTTTCTTT.

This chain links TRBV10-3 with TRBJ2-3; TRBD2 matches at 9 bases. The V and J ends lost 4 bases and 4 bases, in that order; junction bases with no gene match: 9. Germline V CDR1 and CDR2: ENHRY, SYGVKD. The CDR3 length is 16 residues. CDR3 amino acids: CAISVRGGAMSDTQYF. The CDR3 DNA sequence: TGTGCCATCAGTGTCCGCGGGGGGGCAATGTCAGATACGCAGTATTTT.

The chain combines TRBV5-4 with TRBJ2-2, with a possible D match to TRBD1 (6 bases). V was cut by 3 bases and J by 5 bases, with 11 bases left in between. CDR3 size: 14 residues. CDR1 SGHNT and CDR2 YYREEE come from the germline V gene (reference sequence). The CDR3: CASSWKGGTGELFF. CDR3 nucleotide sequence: TGTGCCAGCAGCTGGAAAGGGGGTACCGGGGAGCTGTTTTTT.

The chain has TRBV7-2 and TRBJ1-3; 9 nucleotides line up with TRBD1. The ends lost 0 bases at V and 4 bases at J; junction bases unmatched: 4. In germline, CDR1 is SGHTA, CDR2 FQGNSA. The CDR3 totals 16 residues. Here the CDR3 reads CASSLAGTGTGNTIYF. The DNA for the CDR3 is TGTGCCAGCAGCTTAGCGGGGACAGGGACCGGAAACACCATATATTTT.

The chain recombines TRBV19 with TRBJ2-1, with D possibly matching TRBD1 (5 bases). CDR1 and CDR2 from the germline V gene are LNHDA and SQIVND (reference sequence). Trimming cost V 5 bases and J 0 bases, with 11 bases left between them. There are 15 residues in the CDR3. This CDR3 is CASSSQGHSYNEQFF. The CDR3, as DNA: TGTGCCAGTAGTTCCCAGGGCCACTCCTACAATGAGCAGTTCTTC.

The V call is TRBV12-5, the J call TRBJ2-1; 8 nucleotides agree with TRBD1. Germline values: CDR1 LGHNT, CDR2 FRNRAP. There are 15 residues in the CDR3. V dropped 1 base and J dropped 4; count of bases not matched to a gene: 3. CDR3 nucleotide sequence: TGTGCTAGTGGTTTGGACAGGGGGGCATACAATGAGCAGTTCTTC. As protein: CASGLDRGAYNEQFF.

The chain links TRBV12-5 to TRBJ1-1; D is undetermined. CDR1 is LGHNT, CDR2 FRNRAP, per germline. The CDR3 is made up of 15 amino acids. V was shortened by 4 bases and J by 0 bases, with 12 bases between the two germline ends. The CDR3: CASGSSAGMNTEAFF. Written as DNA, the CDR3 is TGTGCTAGTGGTTCCTCTGCGGGGATGAACACTGAAGCTTTCTTT.

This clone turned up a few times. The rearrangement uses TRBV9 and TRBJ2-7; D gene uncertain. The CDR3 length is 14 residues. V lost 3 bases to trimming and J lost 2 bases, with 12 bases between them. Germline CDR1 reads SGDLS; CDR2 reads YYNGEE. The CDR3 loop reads CASSGSAVPYEQYF. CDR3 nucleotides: TGTGCCAGCAGCGGGAGCGCGGTCCCCTACGAGCAGTACTTC.

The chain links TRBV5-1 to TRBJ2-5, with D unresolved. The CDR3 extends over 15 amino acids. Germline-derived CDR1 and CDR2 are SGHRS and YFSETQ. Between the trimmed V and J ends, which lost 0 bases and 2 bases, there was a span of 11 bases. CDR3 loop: CASSLARINQETQYF. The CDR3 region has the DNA TGCGCCAGCAGCTTGGCCAGGATAAATCAAGAGACCCAGTACTTC. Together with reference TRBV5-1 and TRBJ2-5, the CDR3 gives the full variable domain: KAGVTQTPRYLIKTRGQQVTLSCSPISGHRSVSWYQQTPGQGLQFLFEYFSETQRNKGNFPGRFSGRQFSNSRSEMNVSTLELGDSALYLCASSLARINQETQYFGPGTRLLVL.

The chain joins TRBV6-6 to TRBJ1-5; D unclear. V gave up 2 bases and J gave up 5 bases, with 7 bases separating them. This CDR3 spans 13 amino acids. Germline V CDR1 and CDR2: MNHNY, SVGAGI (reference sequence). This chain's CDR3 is CASSYDGDQPQHF. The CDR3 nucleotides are TGTGCCAGCAGTTACGACGGAGATCAGCCCCAGCATTTT.

The CDR3 reads CATSSRGSGETQYF. The CDR3, as DNA: TGTGCCACCAGCAGTAGGGGGTCCGGGGAGACCCAGTACTTC. J is TRBJ2-5 and V is TRBV15; possibly TRBD1 for D (6 bases). The ends were cut back, 3 bases at V and 5 bases at J, with 13 bases in the middle. The CDR3 consists of 14 residues. Germline CDR1 reads LNHNV; CDR2 reads YYDKDF (reference sequence).

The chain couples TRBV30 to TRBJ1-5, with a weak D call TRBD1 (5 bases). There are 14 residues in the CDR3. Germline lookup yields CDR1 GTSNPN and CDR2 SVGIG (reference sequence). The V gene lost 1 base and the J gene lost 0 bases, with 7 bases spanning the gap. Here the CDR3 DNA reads TGTGCCTGGAGTGGACAGTATAGCAATCAGCCCCAGCATTTT. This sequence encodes CAWSGQYSNQPQHF.